This is a list of T cell receptor beta chains from one sample in a study of shared clonotypes between healthy human individuals. Libraries were prepared by immunoSEQ multiplex PCR; TCRdb keeps only in-frame clonotypes and omits some of them. In the table there are millions of clones, 85% to 95% of which are singletons. Sequenced material: naive CD4+ T cells from PBMCs. Source of these receptors: a man younger than 35 in good health. Some clones in this sample may be carry-over from other donors' samples. The CDR3 runs from the conserved cysteine through the conserved F or W. Fields, in order: V gene, J gene, D gene, clone size, CDR3 DNA, CDR3 protein. The D gene is left open where the match is weak. Rows may omit the clone size; those that give it use once, few, many or a size class.

V: TRBV5-4; J: TRBJ2-7; D: TRBD2; size: NA; DNA: TGTGCCAGCAGCCTGCCAAGCGGGAGCTCCTACGAGCAGTACTTC; CDR3: CASSLPSGSSYEQYF
V: TRBV11-3; J: TRBJ2-7; D: NA; size: NA; DNA: TGTGCCAGCAGCTTAGGGGACGACAGGGCCGGGGGCGAGCAGTACTTC; CDR3: CASSLGDDRAGGEQYF
V: TRBV27; J: TRBJ2-7; D: TRBD2; size: NA; DNA: TGTGCCAGCAGCAAAGGGACTAGCGGAGCCTACGAGCAGTACTTC; CDR3: CASSKGTSGAYEQYF
V: TRBV28; J: TRBJ1-6; D: NA; size: NA; DNA: TGTGCCAGCAGTTTACAGGGACCTAATTCACCCCTCCACTTT; CDR3: CASSLQGPNSPLHF
V: TRBV7-9; J: TRBJ2-2; D: NA; size: few; DNA: TGTGCCAGCAGCTTAGCGGGGGAAGGGGAGCTGTTTTTT; CDR3: CASSLAGEGELFF
V: TRBV7-9; J: TRBJ2-3; D: TRBD1; size: NA; DNA: TGTGCCAGCAGCTTAAGCCTCACAGGGGGCGTAACAGATACGCAGTATTTT; CDR3: CASSLSLTGGVTDTQYF
V: TRBV9; J: TRBJ2-7; D: TRBD2; size: once; DNA: TGTGCCAGCAGCCCCCGGGTAGCGGGGGGCTCCTACGAGCAGTACTTC; CDR3: CASSPRVAGGSYEQYF
V: TRBV28; J: TRBJ1-1; D: TRBD1; size: NA; DNA: TGTGCCAGCAGTTTATACAGGGGAGAAACTGAAGCTTTCTTT; CDR3: CASSLYRGETEAFF
V: TRBV9; J: TRBJ1-1; D: TRBD1; size: NA; DNA: TGTGCCAGCAGCGCCGACAGGGGGTTCGGGACTGAAGCTTTCTTT; CDR3: CASSADRGFGTEAFF
V: TRBV5-1; J: TRBJ1-1; D: NA; size: NA; DNA: TGCGCCAGCAGCTCTGTGCCTGAGGGCTTGAACACTGAAGCTTTCTTT; CDR3: CASSSVPEGLNTEAFF
V: TRBV1; J: TRBJ1-2; D: NA; size: NA; DNA: TGCACCAGCAGCCCGGGACAGGGGTTGTGGTATGGCTACACCTTC; CDR3: CTSSPGQGLWYGYTF
V: TRBV7-9; J: TRBJ2-1; D: NA; size: once; DNA: TGTGCCAGCAGCTTGACAGTCCACAATGAGCAGTTCTTC; CDR3: CASSLTVHNEQFF
V: TRBV29-1; J: TRBJ1-3; D: NA; size: NA; DNA: TGCAGCGGTGAGGCGAGTGGAAACACCATATATTTT; CDR3: CSGEASGNTIYF
V: TRBV5-1; J: TRBJ1-2; D: NA; size: NA; DNA: TGCGCCAGCAGCTTGCAAGGGGACAACTATGGCTACACCTTC; CDR3: CASSLQGDNYGYTF
V: TRBV23-1; J: TRBJ1-1; D: NA; size: NA; DNA: TGCGCCAGCCCATCGCGGGGGAACACTGAAGCTTTCTTT; CDR3: CASPSRGNTEAFF
V: TRBV6-5; J: TRBJ2-7; D: NA; size: NA; DNA: TGTGCCAGCAGTTCAAGGGGCCGATCCTACGAGCAGTACTTC; CDR3: CASSSRGRSYEQYF
V: TRBV5-3; J: TRBJ2-7; D: TRBD2; size: NA; DNA: TGTGCCAGAAGCTTGGTGAGTAGCGGGAGGGTCTACGAGCAGTACTTC; CDR3: CARSLVSSGRVYEQYF
V: TRBV5-8; J: TRBJ1-1; D: NA; size: NA; DNA: TGTGCCAGCCGGGGGGGCCCCAAGGTCGCTGAAGCTTTCTTT; CDR3: CASRGGPKVAEAFF
V: TRBV7-9; J: TRBJ1-2; D: NA; size: NA; DNA: TGTGCCAGCAGCAGACCGGGACGCCAAAACTATGGCTACACCTTC; CDR3: CASSRPGRQNYGYTF
V: TRBV4-1; J: TRBJ1-5; D: NA; size: once; DNA: TGCGCCAGCAGCCAAGATAGTAGGCAGCCCAATCAGCCCCAGCATTTT; CDR3: CASSQDSRQPNQPQHF
V: TRBV9; J: TRBJ2-2; D: NA; size: NA; DNA: TGTGCCAGCAGCGCTTCTCGGGACACCGGGGAGCTGTTTTTT; CDR3: CASSASRDTGELFF
V: TRBV5-1; J: TRBJ2-7; D: TRBD1; size: NA; DNA: TGCGCCAGCAGCAGGAGACAGGGCGAGCAGTACTTC; CDR3: CASSRRQGEQYF
V: TRBV7-9; J: TRBJ2-3; D: NA; size: NA; DNA: TGTGCCAGCAGCTTTTCCGGCAGCACAGATACGCAGTATTTT; CDR3: CASSFSGSTDTQYF
V: TRBV2; J: TRBJ2-7; D: NA; size: NA; DNA: TGTGCCAGCAGCGAGGGGATGTACGAGCAGTACTTC; CDR3: CASSEGMYEQYF
V: TRBV7-3; J: TRBJ1-2; D: TRBD1; size: once; DNA: TGTGCCAGCAGCAAGGGGGGACAGGGATCTGGCTATGGCTACACCTTC; CDR3: CASSKGGQGSGYGYTF
V: TRBV30; J: TRBJ2-7; D: NA; size: NA; DNA: TGTGCCTGGCGAGGGGCTCCCTCCGAGCAGTACTTC; CDR3: CAWRGAPSEQYF
V: TRBV28; J: TRBJ2-5; D: NA; size: NA; DNA: TGTGCCAGCAGTATAAAAGAGACCCAGTACTTC; CDR3: CASSIKETQYF
V: TRBV11-2; J: TRBJ2-1; D: NA; size: NA; DNA: TGTGCCAGCAGCTTAGCGGCCGCCTTATCCTACAATGAGCAGTTCTTC; CDR3: CASSLAAALSYNEQFF
V: TRBV11-2; J: TRBJ1-2; D: NA; size: NA; DNA: TGTGCCAGCAGCTTATTTCTAGACACCTCCCACTATGGCTACACCTTC; CDR3: CASSLFLDTSHYGYTF
V: TRBV6-5; J: TRBJ2-7; D: NA; size: NA; DNA: TGTGCCAGCAGTTACTCGGACATATCAACCTACGAGCAGTACTTC; CDR3: CASSYSDISTYEQYF
V: TRBV4-1; J: TRBJ1-1; D: TRBD1; size: NA; DNA: TGCGCCAGCAGCCTGACAGGGCACATGAACACTGAAGCTTTCTTT; CDR3: CASSLTGHMNTEAFF
V: TRBV6-5; J: TRBJ2-3; D: NA; size: NA; DNA: TGTGCCAGCAGTTACTCGGCAAGGAGCACAGATACGCAGTATTTT; CDR3: CASSYSARSTDTQYF
V: TRBV7-2; J: TRBJ2-1; D: TRBD2; size: NA; DNA: TGTGCCAGCACCCGGGGGCTAGCGGGAACCGCGGTTTACAATGAGCAGTTCTTC; CDR3: CASTRGLAGTAVYNEQFF
V: TRBV27; J: TRBJ1-2; D: NA; size: NA; DNA: TGTGCCAGCAGGGCTCGTGGAAGCCAACAATCCCTCTATGGCTACACCTTC; CDR3: CASRARGSQQSLYGYTF
V: TRBV9; J: TRBJ1-1; D: NA; size: NA; DNA: TGTGCCAGCAGCGTTCGGCCGGGCCTCGGGGGGACTGAAGCTTTCTTT; CDR3: CASSVRPGLGGTEAFF
V: TRBV7-2; J: TRBJ2-5; D: TRBD2; size: NA; DNA: TGTGCCAGCAGCTTCGGGGGAGGGCGGGGAGAGACCCAGTACTTC; CDR3: CASSFGGGRGETQYF
V: TRBV19; J: TRBJ1-5; D: NA; size: NA; DNA: TGTGCCAGTAGTATACCCACGGGGGCCACTCAGCCCCAGCATTTT; CDR3: CASSIPTGATQPQHF
V: TRBV28; J: TRBJ2-3; D: NA; size: NA; DNA: TGTGCCAGCAGTTTGAAGGGTTGGGGCACAGATACGCAGTATTTT; CDR3: CASSLKGWGTDTQYF
V: TRBV6-5; J: TRBJ1-6; D: NA; size: NA; DNA: TGTGCCAGCACCCCGGGACCGAGGGACATGCCCCTCCACTTT; CDR3: CASTPGPRDMPLHF
V: TRBV11-3; J: TRBJ2-1; D: TRBD2; size: NA; DNA: TGTGCCAGCAGCCCCCTACCGGGACTAGCGGGAGTAGGTAAGCAGTTCTTC; CDR3: CASSPLPGLAGVGKQFF
V: TRBV6-1; J: TRBJ1-4; D: NA; size: once; DNA: TGTGCCAGCAGTGAATTCTTGGGAACAACTAATGAAAAACTGTTTTTT; CDR3: CASSEFLGTTNEKLFF
V: TRBV7-3; J: TRBJ2-5; D: NA; size: NA; DNA: TGTGCCAGCAGCTCCCGCGGTAGAGGGAGTAGGGAGACCCAGTACTTC; CDR3: CASSSRGRGSRETQYF
V: TRBV19; J: TRBJ1-5; D: NA; size: NA; DNA: TGTGCCAGTAGTATAGATGTAGCGGGTCGCAATCAGCCCCAGCATTTT; CDR3: CASSIDVAGRNQPQHF
V: TRBV15; J: TRBJ1-5; D: NA; size: NA; DNA: TGTGCCACCAGCAGAGGCGATCAGCCCCAGCATTTT; CDR3: CATSRGDQPQHF
V: TRBV5-1; J: TRBJ1-1; D: TRBD1; size: NA; DNA: TGCGCCAGCAGCTCCGCCGGGACAGTGACTGAAGCTTTCTTT; CDR3: CASSSAGTVTEAFF